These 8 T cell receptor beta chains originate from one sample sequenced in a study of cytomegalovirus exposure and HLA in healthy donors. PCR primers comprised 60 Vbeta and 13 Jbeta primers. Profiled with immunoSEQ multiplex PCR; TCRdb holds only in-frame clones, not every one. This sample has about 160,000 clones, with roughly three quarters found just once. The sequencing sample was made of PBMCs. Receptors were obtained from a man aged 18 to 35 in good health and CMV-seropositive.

The CDR3 nucleotides are TGTGCCAGCACCGGTCAGGGTCACCAAGAGACCCAGTACTTC. Translation gives CASTGQGHQETQYF. The chain has TRBV6-4 and TRBJ2-5; a possible D gene is TRBD1 (5 bases). This CDR3 has 14 amino acids. V lost 7 bases and J 0 bases, leaving 12 bases between the germline ends. CDR1 is MRHNA, CDR2 SNTAGT, per germline.

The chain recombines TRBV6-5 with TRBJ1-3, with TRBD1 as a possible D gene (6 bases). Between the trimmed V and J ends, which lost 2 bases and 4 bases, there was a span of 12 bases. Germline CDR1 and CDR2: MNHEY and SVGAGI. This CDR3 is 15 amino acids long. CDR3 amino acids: CASSYRTGTGNTIYF. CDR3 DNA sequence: TGTGCCAGCAGTTACCGAACCGGGACAGGAAACACCATATATTTT.

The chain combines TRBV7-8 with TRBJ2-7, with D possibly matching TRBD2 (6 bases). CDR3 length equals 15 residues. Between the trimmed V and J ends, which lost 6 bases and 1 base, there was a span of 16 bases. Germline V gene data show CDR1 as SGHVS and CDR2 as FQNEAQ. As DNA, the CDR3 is TGTGCCAGCAGTAAATATAGCGGCCCGTCCTACGAGCAGTACGTC. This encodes CASSKYSGPSYEQYV.

The CDR3 DNA follows: TGTGCCAGCAGCCAAGGGGCGGGCGGGGTGTACACCGGGGAGCTGTTTTTT. Translating it yields CASSQGAGGVYTGELFF. The V call is TRBV7-3, the J call TRBJ2-2; TRBD2 is a possible D gene (6 bases). Looked up from germline, CDR1 is SGHTA and CDR2 is FQGTGA. The CDR3 totals 17 residues. Between the trimmed V and J ends, which lost 5 bases and 3 bases, there was a span of 19 bases.

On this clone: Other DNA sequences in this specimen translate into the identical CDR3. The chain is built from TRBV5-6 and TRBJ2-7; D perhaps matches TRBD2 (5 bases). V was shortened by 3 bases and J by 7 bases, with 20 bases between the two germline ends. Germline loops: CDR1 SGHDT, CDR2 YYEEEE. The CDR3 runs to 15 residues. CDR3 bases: TGTGCCAGCAGCTGGGATTCTGGCGGGTCGTGGGAGCAGTACGTC. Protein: CASSWDSGGSWEQYV.

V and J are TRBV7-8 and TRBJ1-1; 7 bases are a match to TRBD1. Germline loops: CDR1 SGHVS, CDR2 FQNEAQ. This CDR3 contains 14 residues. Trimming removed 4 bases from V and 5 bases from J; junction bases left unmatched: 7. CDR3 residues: CASSSSTGLTEAFF. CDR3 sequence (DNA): TGTGCCAGCAGCTCCTCGACAGGGTTGACTGAAGCTTTCTTT.

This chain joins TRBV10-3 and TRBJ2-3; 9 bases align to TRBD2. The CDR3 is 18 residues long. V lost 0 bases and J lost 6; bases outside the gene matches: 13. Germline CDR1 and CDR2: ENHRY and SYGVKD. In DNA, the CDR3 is TGTGCCATCAGTGAGTCCCCGCGGGCGGGGGGGCCTTCCGATACGCAGTATTTT. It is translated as CAISESPRAGGPSDTQYF.

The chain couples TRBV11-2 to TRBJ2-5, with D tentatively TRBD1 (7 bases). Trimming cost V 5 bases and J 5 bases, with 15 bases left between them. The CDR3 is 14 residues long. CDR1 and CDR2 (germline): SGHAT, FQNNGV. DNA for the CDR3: TGTGCCAGCAGCCCCCAGGGGGGTTCGGAGACCCAGTACTTC. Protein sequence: CASSPQGGSETQYF.